Listed below are T cell receptor beta chains from one sample, sequenced in a study of blood T cells in healthy people across ages. TCRdb processed the 5' RACE reads anew with MiXCR; each CDR3 protein has one entry. The sample comprises around 400,000 distinct CDR3 sequences, roughly half of which are singletons, and under 65% rests with the top ten. Source material: blood. These receptors all stem from a man in his 60s in good health. The CDR3 runs from the conserved cysteine through the conserved F or W. A D gene is named only where the DNA matches it firmly. Clone size is not always given. Where it is, it says once, few, many or a class for expanded clones.

>TRBV3-1|-|-|TRBJ1-1
CASSDKQGGAEAFF
TGTGCCAGCAGTGACAAACAAGGAGGCGCTGAAGCTTTCTTT
>TRBV3-1|-|-|TRBJ1-2
CASSPPTGFIGYTF
TGTGCCAGCAGTCCTCCTACAGGGTTCATTGGCTACACCTTC
>TRBV10-3|-|-|TRBJ1-3
CAISEGGRGSSGDTIYF
TGTGCCATCAGTGAGGGCGGTCGGGGCAGCTCTGGAGACACCATATATTTT
>TRBV12-3/TRBV12-4|many|-|TRBJ1-2
CASSFGLRYGYTF
TGTGCCAGCAGTTTCGGCCTACGGTATGGCTACACCTTC
>TRBV7-7|-|-|TRBJ1-6
CASHRAYPSSSYNSPLHF
TGTGCTAGCCATCGGGCTTATCCCTCGAGCTCCTATAATTCACCCCTCCACTTT
>TRBV24-1|-|TRBD2|TRBJ2-3
CATSDPSSGDITDTQYF
TGTGCCACCAGTGACCCTTCTAGCGGGGATATCACAGATACGCAGTATTTT
>TRBV29-1|-|TRBD1|TRBJ2-3
CSGAGQGSDTQYF
TGCAGCGGGGCCGGACAGGGCTCAGATACGCAGTATTTT
>TRBV4-1|-|-|TRBJ1-5
CASSQENGRVGQPQHF
TGCGCCAGCAGCCAAGAAAATGGCAGGGTCGGCCAGCCCCAGCATTTT
>TRBV20-1|-|-|TRBJ2-4
CSAPRAGPTNEQYF
TGCAGTGCCCCCCGGGCGGGGCCTACCAATGAGCAGTACTTC
>TRBV29-1|-|-|TRBJ2-5
CSVEEAGTSKGETQYF
TGCAGCGTTGAAGAGGCAGGGACCTCGAAGGGGGAGACCCAGTACTTC
>TRBV7-2|many|TRBD2|TRBJ2-3
CASSRGLAVTQYF
TGTGCCAGCAGCAGAGGACTAGCGGTAACGCAGTATTTT
>TRBV27|-|-|TRBJ2-7
CASRTLGREIGQYF
TGTGCCAGCAGAACATTAGGACGGGAGATTGGGCAGTACTTC
>TRBV27|few|TRBD2|TRBJ2-7
CASSRGLAGGSYEQYF
TGTGCCAGCAGTAGGGGACTAGCGGGAGGGAGTTACGAGCAGTACTTC
>TRBV7-2|-|-|TRBJ1-2
CASSPPGVQGLGYGYTF
TGTGCCAGCAGCCCCCCCGGCGTACAGGGCTTGGGCTATGGCTACACCTTC
>TRBV3-1|many|-|TRBJ2-5
CASSQGRLTQETQYF
TGTGCCAGCAGCCAGGGCCGACTAACCCAAGAGACCCAGTACTTC
>TRBV20-1|many|TRBD2|TRBJ2-4
CSARTSLAKNIQYF
TGCAGTGCCCGGACTAGCCTGGCCAAAAACATTCAGTACTTC
>TRBV27|-|TRBD1|TRBJ2-3
CASSTSGTASTDTQYF
TGTGCCAGCAGTACCTCAGGGACAGCTAGCACAGATACGCAGTATTTT
>TRBV20-1|-|-|TRBJ2-1
CSARKGQGGNEQFF
TGCAGTGCTAGAAAGGGGCAGGGTGGGAATGAGCAGTTCTTC
>TRBV7-2|many|TRBD2|TRBJ2-3
CASSLGAGGPDTQYF
TGTGCCAGCAGCTTAGGGGCGGGGGGGCCCGATACGCAGTATTTT
>TRBV3-1|-|-|TRBJ2-7
CASSQGGVSYEQYF
TGTGCCAGCAGCCAAGGTGGAGTCTCCTACGAGCAGTACTTC
>TRBV29-1|-|-|TRBJ2-7
CSAEKGHNEQYF
TGCAGCGCCGAAAAAGGGCACAATGAGCAGTACTTC
>TRBV20-1|many|TRBD2|TRBJ2-1
CSAYDEGGGRRNEQFF
TGCAGTGCTTACGACGAGGGCGGGGGGCGACGGAATGAGCAGTTCTTC
>TRBV6-1|-|TRBD1|TRBJ2-5
CASREQGAIQETQYF
TGTGCCAGCAGGGAACAGGGGGCCATCCAAGAGACCCAGTACTTC
>TRBV4-2|-|-|TRBJ2-7
CASSQAGAGEQYF
TGTGCCAGCAGCCAAGCTGGGGCGGGCGAGCAGTACTTC
>TRBV6-5|few|-|TRBJ2-1
CASSGPRNNEQFF
TGTGCCAGCAGCGGGCCTAGGAACAATGAGCAGTTCTTC
>TRBV2|many|-|TRBJ2-7
CASSALGGVVQYF
TGTGCCAGCAGCGCACTGGGGGGAGTGGTGCAGTACTTC
>TRBV20-1|-|TRBD2|TRBJ2-4
CSADPGGGHQNIQYF
TGCAGTGCCGACCCTGGCGGGGGGCATCAAAACATTCAGTACTTC
>TRBV29-1|-|-|TRBJ1-2
CSVEFPNTDYGYTF
TGCAGCGTTGAATTTCCCAATACGGACTATGGCTACACCTTC
>TRBV2|few|-|TRBJ2-7
CASSEQTGKREQYF
TGTGCCAGCAGTGAACAGACAGGCAAGAGGGAGCAGTACTTC
>TRBV3-1|-|-|TRBJ2-7
CASSQDYGARDEQYF
TGTGCCAGCAGCCAAGATTACGGGGCGAGGGACGAGCAGTACTTC
>TRBV7-2|-|-|TRBJ2-7
CASSLANGGLYEQYF
TGTGCCAGCAGCTTAGCCAATGGGGGCCTTTACGAGCAGTACTTC
>TRBV5-1|few|-|TRBJ2-3
CASSSGGATTDTQYF
TGCGCCAGCAGCTCTGGGGGCGCAACAACAGATACGCAGTATTTT
>TRBV5-1|-|-|TRBJ2-5
CASSLLGAQETQYF
TGCGCCAGCAGCTTGCTAGGAGCTCAAGAGACCCAGTACTTC
>TRBV25-1|-|-|TRBJ2-1
CASSVASSKSEQFF
TGTGCCAGCAGTGTGGCTAGTAGTAAGTCCGAGCAGTTCTTC
>TRBV3-1|once|-|TRBJ2-5
CASSQDAWQTQYF
TGTGCCAGCAGCCAAGATGCATGGCAGACCCAGTACTTC